Presented here are 15 T cell receptor beta chains from one specimen sequenced in a study of vaccination and CD4 T cells after COVID-19. TCRdb called the PCR reads again in MiXCR, with one record for every CDR3 protein. Here the sample spans under 20,000 distinct CDR3 sequences, roughly 60% being singletons. The specimen comprised CD4+ T cells from blood, sampled before SARS-CoV-2 vaccination. Receptors originate from a human donor who had recovered from COVID-19.

This clonotype was seen a single time. Written as DNA, the CDR3 is TGTGCCAGCTTCACCGGGAGTGGTTACACCGGGGAGCTGTTTTTT. Protein: CASFTGSGYTGELFF. The chain recombines TRBV7-9 with TRBJ2-2, with D possibly matching TRBD2 (6 bases). Per germline, CDR1 SEHNR and CDR2 FQNEAQ (reference sequence). Trimming pared 8 bases from V and 3 bases from J, leaving 16 bases between. The CDR3 spans 15 residues.

The chain has TRBV24-1 and TRBJ2-5, with no clear D. The V gene lost 4 bases and the J gene lost 2 bases, with 7 bases spanning the gap. The CDR3 runs 13 residues. Germline lookup yields CDR1 KGHDR and CDR2 SFDVKD. The CDR3 is CATSESSQETQYF. The CDR3 DNA reads as TGTGCCACCAGTGAGAGCAGTCAAGAGACCCAGTACTTC.

The CDR3 spells CASRPVGTGGWETQYF. The CDR3 bases are TGCGCCAGCAGACCAGTAGGGACAGGGGGCTGGGAGACCCAGTACTTC. The chain joins TRBV5-1 to TRBJ2-5, with TRBD1 matching over 12 bases. The germline V gene has CDR1 SGHRS and CDR2 YFSETQ. With 5 bases clipped from V and 5 bases from J, the junction kept 10 bases outside the gene matches. This CDR3 has 16 residues.

The chain recombines TRBV28 with TRBJ2-5; TRBD1 agrees at 9 bases. The CDR3 contains 15 residues. Germline CDR1 is MDHEN and CDR2 is SYDVKM. V was clipped by 2 bases and J by 0 bases; unmatched bases: 1. CDR3 DNA: TGTGCCAGCAGTTTACGGACAGGGGACCAAGAGACCCAGTACTTC. As protein: CASSLRTGDQETQYF. Combining the CDR3 with reference TRBV28 and TRBJ2-5 gives the whole variable domain DVKVTQSSRYLVKRTGEKVFLECVQDMDHENMFWYRQDPGLGLRLIYFSYDVKMKEKGDIPEGYSVSREKKERFSLILESASTNQTSMYLCASSLRTGDQETQYFGPGTRLLVL.

This rearrangement joins TRBV6-1 to TRBJ1-1; D might be TRBD1 (5 bases). Germline assignment: CDR1 MNHNS and CDR2 SASEGT. V lost 7 bases and J lost 10, with 19 bases in between. The CDR3 is made up of 13 amino acids. The CDR3 here is CASNKNRDLGAFF. The CDR3 DNA is TGTGCCAGCAACAAGAATAGGGACCTCGGAGCTTTCTTT.

This chain uses TRBV28 with TRBJ2-3; tentatively, D is TRBD1 (6 bases). The CDR3 consists of 16 residues. Trimming took 2 bases from V and 5 from J, leaving 17 bases between them. Germline V CDR1 and CDR2: MDHEN, SYDVKM. CDR3 amino acids: CASSLKSQGRGDTQYF. The DNA of the CDR3 is TGTGCCAGCAGTTTAAAGAGTCAGGGGCGTGGAGATACGCAGTATTTT.

This sequence joins TRBV7-3 and TRBJ2-7, with TRBD2 identical over 11 bases. CDR1 is SGHTA and CDR2 is FQGTGA in the germline V gene. The CDR3 loop spans 14 amino acids. J lost 5 bases, V lost 4 bases, and 4 bases had no gene match. The CDR3 nucleotides are TGTGCCAGCAGCTCGACTAGCGGGACCCACGAGCAGTACTTC. Translating gives CASSSTSGTHEQYF.

Concerning this clonotype itself: A read error may account for a junction end that differs from germline. The chain has TRBV19 and TRBJ1-4; perhaps TRBD1 as D (5 bases). The germline V gene encodes CDR1 LNHDA and CDR2 SQIVND (reference sequence). This CDR3 spans 13 amino acids. The CDR3 here is CASSITVGTERGF. CDR3 in DNA: TGTGCCAGTAGTATAACCGTCGGTACAGAAAGGGGTTTT.

The rearrangement joins TRBV19 to TRBJ1-5; 9 nucleotides agree with TRBD1. Germline V lookup: CDR1 LNHDA, CDR2 SQIVND (reference sequence). This CDR3 comprises 15 residues. The V segment lost 3 bases and the J segment 7 bases; nucleotides outside the gene matches: 7. The CDR3 sequence is CASSIPGQGGQPQHF. In DNA, the CDR3 is TGTGCCAGTAGTATCCCGGGACAGGGAGGGCAGCCCCAGCATTTT.

The CDR3 spells CASSQPREETQYF. DNA for the CDR3: TGTGCCAGCAGCCAGCCTCGGGAAGAGACCCAGTACTTC. V gene TRBV6-1 combines with J gene TRBJ2-5, with D unclear. Germline lookup yields CDR1 MNHNS and CDR2 SASEGT. Trimming removed 6 bases at V and 3 bases at J, with 11 bases between. The CDR3 sequence is 13 residues long.

The V call is TRBV6-2 or TRBV6-3, the J call TRBJ1-1; TRBD1 matches 9 bases. Trimming at V came to 6 bases and at J to 0 bases, leaving 2 bases not matched to a gene. CDR3 size: 14 residues. Per the germline V gene, CDR1 is MNHEY and CDR2 is SVGEGT. The CDR3 bases are TGTGCCAGCAGGAGGACAGGGGTGAACACTGAAGCTTTCTTT. It yields the protein CASRRTGVNTEAFF.

The chain couples TRBV27 to TRBJ1-5, with D perhaps TRBD1 (6 bases). With 0 bases removed from V and 2 bases from J, the gap between germline ends came to 11 bases. The CDR3 loop spans 16 amino acids. Germline V gene sequence: CDR1 MNHEY, CDR2 SMNVEV (reference sequence). Here the CDR3 reads CASSLSGGIGNQPQHF. The CDR3 nucleotides are TGTGCCAGCAGTTTATCAGGGGGTATCGGCAATCAGCCCCAGCATTTT.

The V gene is TRBV19, the J gene TRBJ1-1; TRBD1 matches at 12 bases. The germline gives CDR1 LNHDA, CDR2 SQIVND (reference sequence). This CDR3 spans 18 amino acids. V gave up 9 bases and J gave up 1 base; unmatched junction bases: 15. In DNA form, the CDR3 reads TGTGCCAGCACTATCACCGGGACAGGGGGCGCGGGGAACACTGAAGCTTTCTTT. Translation: CASTITGTGGAGNTEAFF.

The chain employs TRBV12-3 or TRBV12-4 and TRBJ1-2; 7 nucleotides agree with TRBD1. The CDR3 has 13 amino acids. V trimming: 5 bases; J trimming: 5 bases; junction bases outside the gene matches: 5. As DNA, the CDR3 is TGTGCCAGCAGTAGACAGGGAGGTTATGGCTACACCTTC. It translates to CASSRQGGYGYTF.

V usage is TRBV6-2 or TRBV6-3 and J usage is TRBJ1-5; D ambiguous. There are 14 residues in the CDR3. V shed 2 bases and J shed 4 bases, with 9 bases lying between them. Germline loops: CDR1 MNHEY, CDR2 SVGEGT. The CDR3 DNA is TGTGCCAGCAGTTACGTGGTAACGAATCAGCCCCAGCATTTT. Protein: CASSYVVTNQPQHF.